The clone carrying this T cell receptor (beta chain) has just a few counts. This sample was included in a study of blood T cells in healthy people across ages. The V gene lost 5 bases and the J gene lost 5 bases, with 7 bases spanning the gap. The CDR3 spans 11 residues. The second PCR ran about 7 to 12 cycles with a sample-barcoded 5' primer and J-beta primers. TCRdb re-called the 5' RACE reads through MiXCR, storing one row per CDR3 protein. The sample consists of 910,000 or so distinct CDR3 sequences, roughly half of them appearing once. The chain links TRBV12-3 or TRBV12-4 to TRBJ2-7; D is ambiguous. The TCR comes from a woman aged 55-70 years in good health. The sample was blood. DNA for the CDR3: TGTGCCAGCAGTCTATATGACGAGCAGTACTTC. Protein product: CASSLYDEQYF.